Listed below are T cell receptor beta chains from one sample, sequenced in a study of shared clonotypes between healthy human individuals. Method: immunoSEQ multiplex PCR; TCRdb's copy keeps in-frame clones and lacks some. Seen here are more than 2,000,000 clones, 90% to 95% observed once, and the top ten hold 0.39%. Sequencing was performed on naive CD4+ T cells from PBMCs. Receptor source: a young man in good health. Some clones in this sample may be carry-over from other donors' samples. The CDR3 runs from the conserved cysteine through the conserved F or W. The D gene is left open where the match is weak. Only part of the rows carry a size: once, few, many, or a class if the clone is expanded.

>-|TRBV27|14|-|TRBJ1-1
TGTGCCAGCAGTTTAAGGGGGGTACGTACTGAAGCTTTCTTT
CASSLRGVRTEAFF
>-|TRBV7-8|16|-|TRBJ1-5
TGTGCCAGCAGCTTAGAGGTTGTAACAGCGAATCAGCCCCAGCATTTT
CASSLEVVTANQPQHF
>once|TRBV14|18|TRBD2|TRBJ2-2
TGTGCCAGCAGCCAAGATTACCCTAGCGGGAGGGGTACCGGGGAGCTGTTTTTT
CASSQDYPSGRGTGELFF
>-|TRBV28|11|TRBD1|TRBJ1-2
TGTGCCAGCAGTGCCCGACAGGGAGGCACCTTC
CASSARQGGTF
>-|TRBV5-4|16|TRBD1|TRBJ1-3
TGTGCCAGCAGCTTGGCGGGACAGGGCTCTGGAAACACCATATATTTT
CASSLAGQGSGNTIYF
>-|TRBV25-1|14|-|TRBJ2-7
TGTGCCAGCAGTGTCGGCAGGGCGAGGTACGAGCAGTACTTC
CASSVGRARYEQYF
>-|TRBV9|14|-|TRBJ2-7
TGTGCCAGCAGCAAGGGGCCCGCCGGTTACGAGCAGTACTTC
CASSKGPAGYEQYF
>-|TRBV14|17|TRBD2|TRBJ2-1
TGTGCCAGCAGCCAAGATTTGACTAGCGGAGCCTACAATGAGCAGTTCTTC
CASSQDLTSGAYNEQFF
>-|TRBV7-3|15|TRBD2|TRBJ2-7
TGTGCCAGCAGCCCCGGGGGAGGGGTTGGCTACGAGCAGTACTTC
CASSPGGGVGYEQYF
>-|TRBV7-9|15|-|TRBJ1-4
TGTGCCAGCAGCTTAGAGTTTAGCGGACCCGAAAAACTGTTTTTT
CASSLEFSGPEKLFF
>-|TRBV5-1|13|-|TRBJ2-2
TGCGCCAGCAGCTTCCAGGACACCGGGGAGCTGTTTTTT
CASSFQDTGELFF
>once|TRBV27|19|TRBD1|TRBJ2-6
TGTGCCAGCAGCCCACGACAGGGGGCCTTTACGAATGGGGCCAACGTCCTGACTTTC
CASSPRQGAFTNGANVLTF
>-|TRBV6-4|16|-|TRBJ2-4
TGTGCCAGCAGTGACTCGGCAGAAGTAGCCAAAAACATTCAGTACTTC
CASSDSAEVAKNIQYF
>-|TRBV7-2|16|TRBD1|TRBJ1-3
TGTGCCAGCAGCTTAACAGGGGCGATCTCTGGAAACACCATATATTTT
CASSLTGAISGNTIYF
>-|TRBV28|15|TRBD1|TRBJ2-6
TGTGCCAGCAGTTTCACAGGGGCCGGGGCCAACGTCCTGACTTTC
CASSFTGAGANVLTF
>-|TRBV7-8|16|TRBD2|TRBJ2-1
TGTGCCAGCAGCTTTGTGACTAGCGGGAGTTTCAATGAGCAGTTCTTC
CASSFVTSGSFNEQFF
>-|TRBV4-3|15|-|TRBJ1-4
TGCGCCAGCAGCCAAAACGGACAGACTAATGAAAAACTGTTTTTT
CASSQNGQTNEKLFF
>once|TRBV29-1|13|TRBD2|TRBJ2-5
TGCAGCGTTGTGTCTAGCGGGACTGGGACCCAGTACTTC
CSVVSSGTGTQYF
>once|TRBV7-2|14|TRBD1|TRBJ2-7
TGTGCCAGCAGCAAACGGACAGGTCTGTACGAGCAGTACTTC
CASSKRTGLYEQYF
>-|TRBV7-9|15|TRBD1|TRBJ2-7
TGTGCCAGCAGTACCGCGGGACAGGCCACCTACGAGCAGTACTTC
CASSTAGQATYEQYF
>-|TRBV30|15|-|TRBJ2-1
TGTGCCTCGGGGGTCTCTGTCTATTCCTACAATGAGCAGTTCTTC
CASGVSVYSYNEQFF
>-|TRBV7-3|13|TRBD1|TRBJ1-2
TGTGCCAGCAGCCCCGGGACAGAGGGTGGCTACACCTTC
CASSPGTEGGYTF
>once|TRBV5-1|15|TRBD1|TRBJ1-3
TGCGCCAGCAGCCGAGACAGGGATTCTGGAAACACCATATATTTT
CASSRDRDSGNTIYF
>-|TRBV28|15|TRBD1|TRBJ2-2
TGTGCCAGCAGTTTGGGGACAGGAGCCACCGGGGAGCTGTTTTTT
CASSLGTGATGELFF
>-|TRBV27|14|-|TRBJ1-3
TGTGCCAGCCGTGCGGTGATCTCTGGAAACACCATATATTTT
CASRAVISGNTIYF
>-|TRBV18|13|-|TRBJ2-5
TGTGCCAGCTCTAGTCAGCAGGCAGAGACCCAGTACTTC
CASSSQQAETQYF
>-|TRBV4-1|14|-|TRBJ1-5
TGCGCCAGCAGCCAGGGGAGGGTCAATCAGCCCCAGCATTTT
CASSQGRVNQPQHF
>-|TRBV6-4|13|-|TRBJ1-5
TGTGCCAGCAGTCCACAGGAAGGGCAGCCCCAGCATTTT
CASSPQEGQPQHF
>-|TRBV5-1|17|TRBD1|TRBJ1-5
TGCGCCAGCAGCGAGGGGACAGGAGGATTTAGCAATCAGCCCCAGCATTTT
CASSEGTGGFSNQPQHF
>-|TRBV7-2|15|-|TRBJ2-3
TGTGCCAGCAGCAAACGGGCAGCTCAGGCGGATACGCAGTATTTT
CASSKRAAQADTQYF
>few|TRBV29-1|14|-|TRBJ1-1
TGCAGCGTGTTACGGTCGCGGATGAACACTGAAGCTTTCTTT
CSVLRSRMNTEAFF
>-|TRBV28|13|-|TRBJ2-5
TGTGCCAGCATTCGGTTGCGTGGAGAGACCCAGTACTTC
CASIRLRGETQYF
>-|TRBV9|16|-|TRBJ2-3
TGTGCCAGCAGCGTATTAGGGGGGCTCGGTACAGATACGCAGTATTTT
CASSVLGGLGTDTQYF
>-|TRBV14|13|-|TRBJ2-5
TGTGCCAGCAGCCGAGGACTGCAAGAGACCCAGTACTTC
CASSRGLQETQYF
>-|TRBV11-2|16|-|TRBJ1-2
TGTGCCAGCAGCTTAGGCCCCCTGCAGGGGAACTATGGCTACACCTTC
CASSLGPLQGNYGYTF
>-|TRBV28|13|-|TRBJ1-1
TGTGCCAGCAGATCTAGGGGGAACACTGAAGCTTTCTTT
CASRSRGNTEAFF
>-|TRBV14|16|TRBD1|TRBJ2-3
TGTGCCAGCAGCCAAGAGAGGAACAGGGGAGCAGATACGCAGTATTTT
CASSQERNRGADTQYF
>once|TRBV7-6|15|TRBD2|TRBJ2-1
TGTGCCAGCAGCCAACCGGGGACTAGCGGGTCTAAGCAGTTCTTC
CASSQPGTSGSKQFF
>-|TRBV19|12|-|TRBJ2-7
TGTGCCAGTAGTATCGAAAGAGGCGAGCAGTACTTC
CASSIERGEQYF
>-|TRBV5-5|15|TRBD2|TRBJ2-7
TGTGCCAGCAGCTTGACAGCGGGAGAGCTCTACGAGCAGTACTTC
CASSLTAGELYEQYF
>-|TRBV7-2|15|-|TRBJ1-3
TGTGCCAGCAGCTTAGATGGGGGGGCAAGAAACACCATATATTTT
CASSLDGGARNTIYF
>-|TRBV9|15|-|TRBJ1-1
TGTGCCAGCAGCGTAAGCGCGTACTTGAACACTGAAGCTTTCTTT
CASSVSAYLNTEAFF
>-|TRBV5-1|15|TRBD2|TRBJ2-3
TGCGCCAGCAGCCAGGGACTAGCGGGAGCCCTACTCCAATTTTTT
CASSQGLAGALLQFF
>-|TRBV14|15|-|TRBJ1-1
TGTGCCAGCAGCCGCATACCGCACAGTCTAACTGAAGCTTTCTTT
CASSRIPHSLTEAFF
>few|TRBV18|13|-|TRBJ1-4
TGTGCCAGCTCATCCTGGACGGGCGAAAAACTGTTTTTT
CASSSWTGEKLFF
>-|TRBV18|14|-|TRBJ1-1
TGTGCCAGCTCACCGGGACAAACGAACACTGAAGCTTTCTTT
CASSPGQTNTEAFF
>-|TRBV23-1|17|TRBD2|TRBJ2-3
TGCGCCAGCAGTCACCCTCGCAGCGGGAGGCACACAGATACGCAGTATTTT
CASSHPRSGRHTDTQYF
>-|TRBV7-8|13|-|TRBJ2-2
TGTGCCAGCAGCTTAGACGGGAGCGGGGAGCTGTTTTTT
CASSLDGSGELFF
>-|TRBV15|16|TRBD1|TRBJ1-4
TGTGCCACCAGCAGAGCCCAGGACAGGGAGGGAGAAAAACTGTTTTTT
CATSRAQDREGEKLFF
>-|TRBV10-3|15|-|TRBJ1-2
TGTGCCATCAGTGAGGGGAGCGCAGGACTCTATGGCTACACCTTC
CAISEGSAGLYGYTF
>-|TRBV28|16|-|TRBJ2-7
TGTGCCAGCACCAGCGGGTCGCTGGGAGTTGCCTACGAGCAGTACTTC
CASTSGSLGVAYEQYF
>-|TRBV4-2|17|-|TRBJ2-2
TGTGCCAGCAGCCAAAAAAACGAGGGAGCCGACACCGGGGAGCTGTTTTTT
CASSQKNEGADTGELFF
>-|TRBV18|17|TRBD1|TRBJ2-2
TGTGCCAGCTCACCGACTCGACAGGGTAGGACCACCGGGGAGCTGTTTTTT
CASSPTRQGRTTGELFF
>-|TRBV2|19|TRBD2|TRBJ2-1
TGTGCCAGCAGAGCTCCGGGACTAGCGGGAGGGAGCTCCTACAATGAGCAGTTCTTC
CASRAPGLAGGSSYNEQFF
>-|TRBV28|18|TRBD2|TRBJ2-6
TGTGCCAGCAGTCCAGGGACTAGCGGGATTCCTGGGGCCAACGTCCTGACTTTC
CASSPGTSGIPGANVLTF
>-|TRBV29-1|13|-|TRBJ1-1
TGCAGCGTTGGGGGGGGCTGGGAAACTGAAGCTTTCTTT
CSVGGGWETEAFF
>-|TRBV6-1|14|-|TRBJ1-4
TGTGCCAGCAGTGGAGGGAGGGTGAGCGAAAAACTGTTTTTT
CASSGGRVSEKLFF
>-|TRBV5-4|14|-|TRBJ2-3
TGTGCCAGCAGGGGTACAGGGTCCGGAGATACGCAGTATTTT
CASRGTGSGDTQYF